This T cell receptor (beta chain) was identified during a study of regulatory T cells in long-lasting Graves disease. Study-level information: Newly diagnosed Graves' patients had taken antithyroid drugs under 3 months. Study-level findings and limits: With persistent disease, TRBV28, TRBJ1-2 and TRBJ2-5 were the favored segments. Study of thyroid tissue was not done, with only peripheral blood studied.

Germline V lookup: CDR1 SGHRS, CDR2 YFSETQ. The length of the CDR3 is 17 residues. The ends were cut back, 4 bases at V and 0 bases at J, with 19 bases in the middle. Of note for this clonotype: Its antigen is as yet unknown.

This sample's time point: newly diagnosed GD, antithyroid drugs for less than 3 months. After RNA was extracted from PBMCs, the TCR library was made from it. Both iRepertoire HTBI primers and Arm-PCR of CDR3 regions were used to build the TCR beta libraries. TCRdb fed the multiplex PCR reads into MiXCR, producing one record per CDR3 protein. The sample yields approximately 350,000 distinct CDR3 sequences, approximately 12% seen once. In addition, the sample was reused for a study of T cells in Graves' hyperthyroidism and ophthalmopathy.

The sequencing here drew on peripheral blood mononuclear cells (PBMCs), taken at new diagnosis, from a patient treated with antithyroid drugs. This TCR came from a woman under 30 with Graves disease. The J gene is TRBJ1-2, the V gene TRBV5-1, with D tentatively TRBD1 (6 bases). CDR3: CASSQVTRDTPNYGYTF. Here the CDR3 DNA reads TGCGCCAGCAGCCAAGTCACCAGGGACACCCCTAACTATGGCTACACCTTC.